The T cell receptor (beta chain) described here comes from a study of T cell repertoires in cytomegalovirus infection (dated by TCRdb to between 2018 and 2021). About the investigation overall: The HLA type of each donor mattered for the analysis, because public TCR beta signatures pointed to carriage of CMV infection along with the matching HLA type. What the authors observed across the whole study: Carriers of CMV infection plus the relevant HLA type were discriminated by the cumulative frequency of public TCR beta family members in the study cohort and in an independent roughly 320-donor cohort. The ex vivo response was dominated by HLA-C-restricted CMV-specific TCR beta clonotypes, which also provided the single most frequent clonotype in two of eight donors.

This clonotype was seen at least ten times. Its antigen has not been determined. Within one base of it there is no much larger clone, and no base qualities were kept. From cysteine to phenylalanine, the CDR3 is 14 amino acids long. Just CDR3 DNA is preserved here, 42 bases in frame from base 1. Via the germline V gene (reference sequence), CDR1 is SGHKS and CDR2 YYEKEE. Trimming takes 2 bases from V and 4 bases from J, and the germline ends sit 13 bases apart. Sequencing used an Illumina HiSeq 1500. Starting from the raw public reads, TCRdb applied fastp trimming at Q25, assembled clones with MiXCR and retained in-frame beta chains. Each entry merges the rows of one CDR3 protein and shows their most common DNA and genes. Counted in this sample were about 530,000 distinct CDR3 sequences; roughly 29% of them appeared once. Less than 15% of the sample is held by the ten biggest clonotypes.

The clonotype was recovered from a human donor in good health (CMV status not recorded). Some clones in this sample may be carry-over from other donors' samples. Material for sequencing was PBMCs. The chain couples TRBV5-5 to TRBJ2-7; the D gene identity is not certain. The CDR3 region has the sequence CASSFMHSSYEQYF. The bases read TGTGCCAGCAGCTTCATGCACAGTTCATACGAGCAGTACTTC.